This T cell receptor beta chain stems from a study of blood T cells in healthy people across ages (dated by TCRdb to between 2014 and 2017). For context, the study as a whole: In model experiments, template switching captured roughly one uniquely barcoded TCR beta cDNA molecule for every two T cells. Using deep sequencing normalized with unique cDNA molecular identifiers, the study measured how TCR beta repertoire diversity changes with age. The donors were divided into four age groups: young (average about 15 years), middle-aged (approximately 41), aged (about 56) and long-lived (about 79). Donors of different ages were randomly distributed across sequencing lanes to avoid experimental bias. Two additional independent replicas of 1 million unique cDNA reads from the same blood draw were analyzed for two donors (one aged 18 to 29 and one aged 80 or older). General findings and caveats noted by the study authors: Total diversity estimates from one million sequenced T cells were considered lower bounds and underestimates. Conclusive comparison of naive and antigen-experienced compartments was prevented by the profiling of bulk unsorted PBMCs. Observed TCR beta diversity correlated strongly with the percentage of naive T cells measured by flow cytometry. Compared with the aged group, more naive CD4+ T cells, fewer expanded clones and increased TCR diversity were shown by the long-lived group, suggesting age selection. Because the CMV infection status of the donors was unknown, age-related changes in expanded clonotypes may potentially have been confounded. Observed TCR beta diversity per million T cells fell roughly linearly with age, and a significant reduction was already apparent by age roughly 40.

The CDR3 holds 18 amino acids from the cysteine to the phenylalanine. Just CDR3 DNA is preserved here, 54 bases in frame from base 1. The protocol used for the library was 5' RACE. TCRdb lists the instrument as Illumina HiSeq 2500. A second PCR of about 6 to 12 cycles was performed with a sample-barcoded 5' primer and a J-beta primer mix. A template-switch 5' adaptor carrying 12 random nucleotides introduced a unique molecular identifier onto each TCR beta cDNA molecule. At least 2.5 million CDR3-containing paired-end reads were obtained from each sample. All of the RNA was converted into first-strand cDNA using the Mint cDNA synthesis kit, with a TRBC-specific oligonucleotide serving as the primer. After uracil-DNA glycosylase treatment, a first 18-cycle PCR used universal primers M1SS and BC2_uni_R on all cDNA. In the original analysis: For normalization, 1 million high-quality reads, each with a distinct molecular identifier, were randomly selected from each sample. Instead of being binned into consensus sequences, reads that shared molecular identifiers were thrown out. CDR3 identification, clonotype clustering and error correction used MiTCR with a Q25 quality threshold and the strictest error-elimination algorithm. A nonparametric unseen species model with Euler transformation was used to estimate lower-bound total TCR beta diversity. The public reads were reprocessed in TCRdb via fastp at Q25 and MiXCR, keeping in-frame beta chains. Rows are combined by CDR3 protein, so each entry shows the most common genes and DNA. The V and J calls here are based on TCRdb, not the publication. The sample yields about 970,000 distinct CDR3 sequences; just over 50% were counted once. The leading ten clones occupy over 20% of the sample.

The donors were under 40 Caucasian individuals from Russia, aged roughly 6 to 100 years, who were systemically healthy. Each donor gave approximately 9.4 milliliters of peripheral blood, drawn into EDTA-treated Vacutainer tubes. Ficoll-Paque density-gradient centrifugation was used to isolate PBMCs, with at least 7 million obtained per sample. Total RNA was extracted from PBMCs with Trizol reagent, with at least 6 micrograms obtained per sample. For every donor, flow cytometry on a PBMC aliquot measured the percentage of naive CD45RAhigh/CD27high T cells. With respect to this clonotype: The target of this receptor is not known. No qualities accompany the bases; no much larger clone lies one base away.

Source material: blood. The sequence was collected from an older woman in good health. This chain joins TRBV21-1 to TRBJ2-6; whether TRBD1, the table's D call, matches the DNA was not checked. TRBV21-1 is labeled a pseudogene. The CDR3 reads as follows: CASSIPGQGPPGANVLTF. The nucleotide sequence is given as TGTGCCAGCAGCATTCCGGGACAGGGCCCTCCGGGGGCCAACGTCCTGACTTTC.